The T cell receptor beta chain described here comes from a study of blood T cell repertoires in COVID-19. In the original workflow: Scientists estimated how many nucleated cells there were by amplifying reference gene primers. Assay: immunoSEQ multiplex PCR; the TCRdb copy retains only in-frame clones and omits some. D and trimming were read from the DNA, whereas the V and J calls and clone size are those reported in that table. Here the sample spans fewer than 200,000 clones, more than 85% being singletons. The sequenced sample was peripheral blood. This clonotype was sampled from a man aged 40-49 years with active or convalescent COVID-19.

The DNA of the CDR3 is TGTGCCAGTAGTATAGTGGGACAGAGTAATGAAAAACTGTTTTTT. Residues: CASSIVGQSNEKLFF. V gene TRBV19 combines with J gene TRBJ1-4, with 7 bases identical to TRBD1. The CDR3 has 15 amino acids. Trimming at V came to 1 base and at J to 4 bases, leaving 3 bases not matched to a gene. Germline loops: CDR1 LNHDA, CDR2 SQIVND (reference sequence).